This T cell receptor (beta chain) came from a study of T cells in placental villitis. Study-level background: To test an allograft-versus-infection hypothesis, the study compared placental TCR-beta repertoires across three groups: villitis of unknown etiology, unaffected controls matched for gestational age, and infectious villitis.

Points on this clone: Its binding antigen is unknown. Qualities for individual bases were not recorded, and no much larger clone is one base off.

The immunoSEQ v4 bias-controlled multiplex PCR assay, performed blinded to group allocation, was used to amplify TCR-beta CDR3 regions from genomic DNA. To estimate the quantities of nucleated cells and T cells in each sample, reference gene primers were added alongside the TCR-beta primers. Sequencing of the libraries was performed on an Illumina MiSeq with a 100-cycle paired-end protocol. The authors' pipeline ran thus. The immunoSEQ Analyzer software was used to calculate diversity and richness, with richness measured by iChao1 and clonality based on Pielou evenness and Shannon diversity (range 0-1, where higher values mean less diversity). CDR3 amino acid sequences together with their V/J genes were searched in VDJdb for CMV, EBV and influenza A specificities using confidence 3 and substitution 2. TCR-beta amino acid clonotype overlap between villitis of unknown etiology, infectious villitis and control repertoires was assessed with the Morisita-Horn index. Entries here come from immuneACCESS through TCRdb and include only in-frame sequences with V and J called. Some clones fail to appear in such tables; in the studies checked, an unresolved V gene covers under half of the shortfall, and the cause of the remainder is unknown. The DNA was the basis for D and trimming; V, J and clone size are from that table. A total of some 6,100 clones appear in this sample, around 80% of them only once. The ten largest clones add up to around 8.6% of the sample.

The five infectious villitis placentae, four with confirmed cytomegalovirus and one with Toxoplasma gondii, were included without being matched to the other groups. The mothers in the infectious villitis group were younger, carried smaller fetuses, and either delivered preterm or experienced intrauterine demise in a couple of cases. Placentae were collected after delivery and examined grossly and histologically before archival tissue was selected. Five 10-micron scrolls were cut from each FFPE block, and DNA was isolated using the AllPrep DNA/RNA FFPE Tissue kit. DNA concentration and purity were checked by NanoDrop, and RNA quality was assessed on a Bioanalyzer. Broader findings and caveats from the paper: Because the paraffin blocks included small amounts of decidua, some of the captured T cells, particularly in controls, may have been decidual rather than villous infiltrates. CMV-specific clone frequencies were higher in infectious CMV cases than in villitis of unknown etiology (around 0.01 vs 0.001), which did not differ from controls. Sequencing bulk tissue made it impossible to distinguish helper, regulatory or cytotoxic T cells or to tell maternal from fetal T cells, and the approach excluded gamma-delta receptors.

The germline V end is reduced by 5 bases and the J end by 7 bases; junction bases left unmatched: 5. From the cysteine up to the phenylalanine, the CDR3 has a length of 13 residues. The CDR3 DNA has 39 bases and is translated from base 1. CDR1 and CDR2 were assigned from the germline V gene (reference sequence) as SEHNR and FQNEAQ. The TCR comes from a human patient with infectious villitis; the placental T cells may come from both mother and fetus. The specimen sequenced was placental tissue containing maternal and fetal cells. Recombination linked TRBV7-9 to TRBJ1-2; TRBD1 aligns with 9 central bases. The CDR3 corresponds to CASSPGQGFGYTF. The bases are TGTGCCAGCAGCCCGGGACAGGGTTTTGGCTACACCTTC. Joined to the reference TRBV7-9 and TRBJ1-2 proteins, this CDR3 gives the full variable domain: DTGVSQNPRHKITKRGQNVTFRCDPISEHNRLYWYRQTLGQGPEFLTYFQNEAQLEKSRLLSDRFSAERPKGSFSTLEIQRTEQGDSAMYLCASSPGQGFGYTFGSGTRLTVV.